What follows are 15 T cell receptor beta chains derived from one specimen sequenced in a study of tumor-infiltrating lymphocytes in primary liver carcinoma. Germline DNA was also extracted, with blood RNA taken from unsorted whole blood. Using a constant-region primer together with ProtoScript II reverse transcriptase, TCR beta cDNA was made from about 500 ng of total RNA. Three nested multiplex PCR rounds of slightly modified ARM-PCR generated TCR beta libraries. Rounds one and two of PCR, each of around 9 cycles, were primed with TRBV1-TRBV30 forward primers and a C-beta reverse primer. TCRdb reprocessed the multiplex PCR reads via MiXCR and lists one record per CDR3 protein. The table includes about 200,000 distinct CDR3 sequences, 65% detected once. Sequenced input: peripheral blood. The receptors derive from a woman between 55 and 75 years old with primary liver carcinoma and hepatitis B virus infection.

About this clonotype itself: A single base separates this from a much larger clone, so it may be a read error. The V gene is TRBV7-8, the J gene TRBJ1-2, with D perhaps matching TRBD1 (5 bases). CDR1 is SGHVS and CDR2 is FQNEAQ in the germline V gene. The CDR3 length is 14 residues. In nucleotides, the CDR3 is TGTGCCAGCAACTTACAGGAGAATCTCTATGGCTACACCTTC. This gives the protein CASNLQENLYGYTF.

This clonotype was observed a single time. This clone may be a read error of a much larger clone one base away. This chain uses TRBV6-5 with TRBJ2-7; no firm D call. Per germline, CDR1 MNHEY and CDR2 SVGAGI. CDR3 length: 14 residues. V lost 4 bases and J 6 bases, leaving 16 bases between the germline ends. CDR3 region: CASSCSMLSGEQYF. The DNA of the CDR3 is TGTGCCAGCAGTTGCTCGATGCTGTCGGGCGAGCAGTACTTC.

Remarks on this clonotype: A much larger clone sits a single nucleotide away, making a read error possible. No conserved phenylalanine or tryptophan ends this CDR3, so it is likely a read error. V gene TRBV12-3 or TRBV12-4 combines with J gene TRBJ2-3; perhaps TRBD2 as D (5 bases). The CDR3 covers 15 residues. Trimming stripped 7 bases from V and 6 bases from J, with 20 bases between. CDR3 bases: TGTGCCAGCAAGTTATTCGGTACTGCTAGCGATACGCAGTATCTT. Its translation: CASKLFGTASDTQYL.

With regard to this clonotype: One junction end disagrees with the germline gene, perhaps due to a read error. The rearrangement uses TRBV7-8 and TRBJ2-5, with a weak D call TRBD1 (5 bases). From germline, CDR1 is SGHVS and CDR2 FQNEAQ. The CDR3 extends over 14 amino acids. CDR3 DNA: TGTGCCAGCAGACGGACACAATACAAAGAGACCCAGCACTTC. Translated: CASRRTQYKETQHF.

In regard to this clonotype: It may be a read error: a sequence one base away is much more abundant. This sequence joins TRBV10-3 and TRBJ2-7; possibly TRBD2 for D (6 bases). V was cut by 11 bases and J by 5 bases, with 31 bases left in between. Germline loops: CDR1 ENHRY, CDR2 SYGVKD. The CDR3 runs 17 residues. The chain's CDR3 is CASRSGTGERGSHEQYF. CDR3 DNA sequence: TGTGCCTCTCGGTCGGGGACGGGAGAAAGAGGATCCCACGAGCAGTACTTC.

The chain is built from TRBV6-5 and TRBJ1-1, with D unclear. Trimming took 5 bases from V and 2 from J, leaving 12 bases between them. The CDR3 length is 14 residues. The V gene's germline CDR1 is MNHEY and CDR2 SVGAGI. The CDR3 DNA sequence: TGTGCCAGCAGTGGAGACCTCCCTAACACTGAAGCTTTCTTT. Translated, it gives CASSGDLPNTEAFF.

In the case of this clonotype: A read error may be the cause here, since a much bigger clone is one base away. The chain has TRBV11-1 and TRBJ2-1, with D perhaps matching TRBD1 or TRBD2 (5 bases each). The CDR3 is 15 residues long. Trimming removed 3 bases at V and 6 bases at J, with 15 bases between. The germline gives CDR1 SGHAT, CDR2 FQDESV (reference sequence). The CDR3 DNA reads TGTGCCAGCAGCTTCCAGGGACCGCTGGGCAATGAGCAGTTCTTC. Protein sequence: CASSFQGPLGNEQFF.

Comment on this clonotype: Given a much more abundant clone one base away, this may be a read error. The V gene is TRBV5-1, the J gene TRBJ2-1, with unresolved D. CDR3 size: 13 residues. Deletions cut 1 base from V and 10 bases from J, with 12 bases between. In germline, CDR1 is SGHRS, CDR2 YFSETQ. In DNA, the CDR3 is TGCGCCAGCAGCTTGAGGGATTTGGGAGAGCAGTTCTTC. Amino acid sequence: CASSLRDLGEQFF.

Worth noting for this clonotype: A read error may account for a junction end that differs from germline. V usage is TRBV7-9 and J usage is TRBJ2-7; 12 nucleotides line up with TRBD2. Germline V gives CDR1 SEHNR, CDR2 FQNEAQ (reference sequence). The CDR3 contains 15 residues. The DNA of the CDR3 is TGTGCCAACAGCCTAGGGGGACTAGCGGGCTACGAGCAGTACTTC. This codes for CANSLGGLAGYEQYF.

Concerning this clonotype itself: One end of the junction does not line up with germline, which may come from a read error. The chain combines TRBV11-2 with TRBJ2-3; no reliable D call. CDR1 and CDR2 from the germline V gene are SGHAT and FQNNGV. The CDR3 contains 13 residues. Here the CDR3 reads CDSRLDRGDTQYF. CDR3 in DNA: TGTGACAGCAGATTAGATCGAGGAGATACGCAATATTTT.

This sequence joins TRBV5-1 and TRBJ1-5; D remains ambiguous. Germline-derived CDR1 and CDR2 are SGHRS and YFSETQ. CDR3 length equals 15 residues. Trimming left V 0 bases short and J 0 bases short, with 7 bases between. The CDR3 DNA reads TGCGCCAGCAGCTTGGCTCCGCTTAGCAATCAGCCCCAGCATTTT. Protein product: CASSLAPLSNQPQHF.

The chain links TRBV6-1 to TRBJ1-1; weak D call: TRBD1 (5 bases). The germline V and J ends were trimmed by 6 bases and 3 bases, with 17 bases remaining between them. Per germline, CDR1 MNHNS and CDR2 SASEGT. The CDR3 loop spans 15 amino acids. This CDR3 reads CASRGKTVGDTEAFF. The DNA for the CDR3 is TGTGCCAGCAGGGGAAAGACAGTGGGGGACACTGAAGCTTTCTTT.

A remark on this clonotype: A clone one base away is much larger, so this may be a read error. This chain joins TRBV4-1 and TRBJ1-2; D may be TRBD1 (6 bases). The germline V gene has CDR1 MGHRA and CDR2 YSYEKL. The CDR3 contains 15 residues. Trimming removed 4 bases from V and 2 bases from J, with 14 bases in between. The CDR3 region is CASSRRGQQNYGYTF. The CDR3 DNA reads as TGCGCCAGCAGCCGCCGAGGACAGCAAAACTATGGCTACACCTTC.

As to this clonotype: The junction and the germline gene differ at one end; a read error may be behind it. The chain joins TRBV11-2 to TRBJ2-3, with D possibly matching TRBD1 (6 bases). The CDR3 has 16 residues. Per the germline V gene, CDR1 is SGHAT and CDR2 is FQNNGV. The CDR3 loop reads CASSLVTGKVSDTQYF. The CDR3, as DNA: TGTGCCAGCAGCTTGGTTACAGGGAAGGTCTCAGATACGCAGTACTTT.

For this clonotype: Because the CDR3 is missing its conserved closing phenylalanine or tryptophan, this is likely a read error. The V gene is TRBV6-2 or TRBV6-3, the J gene TRBJ2-7; 12 nucleotides match TRBD2. The CDR3 is 15 amino acids. Germline CDR1 reads MNHEY; CDR2 reads SVGEGT. V gave up 5 bases and J gave up 2 bases; unmatched junction bases: 4. In DNA form, the CDR3 reads TGTGCCAGCAGTACCCGACTAGCGGGAGCCTACGAGCAGTACTTG. Translating it yields CASSTRLAGAYEQYL.